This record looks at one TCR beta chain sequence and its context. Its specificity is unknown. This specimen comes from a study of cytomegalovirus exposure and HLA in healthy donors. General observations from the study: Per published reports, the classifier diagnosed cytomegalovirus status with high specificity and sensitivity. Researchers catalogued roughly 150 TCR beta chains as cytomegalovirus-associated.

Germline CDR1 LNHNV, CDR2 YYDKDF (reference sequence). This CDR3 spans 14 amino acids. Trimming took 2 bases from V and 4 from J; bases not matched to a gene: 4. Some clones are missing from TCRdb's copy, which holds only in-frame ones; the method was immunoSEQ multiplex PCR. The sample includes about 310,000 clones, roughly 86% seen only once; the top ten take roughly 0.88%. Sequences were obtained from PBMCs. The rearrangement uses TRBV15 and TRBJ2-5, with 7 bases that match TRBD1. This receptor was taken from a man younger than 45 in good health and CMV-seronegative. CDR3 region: CATSRRGQGETQYF. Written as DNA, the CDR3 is TGTGCCACCAGCAGAAGGGGGCAGGGAGAGACCCAGTACTTC.